The source of this T cell receptor beta chain is a study of T-cell reconstitution after alpha-beta-depleted transplantation in children. Between the trimmed V and J ends, which lost 4 bases and 9 bases, there was a span of 7 bases. The CDR3 is 11 residues long. Germline V CDR1 and CDR2: SGHTA, FQGNSA. This clonotype was seen a few times. Library preparation (for TCRbeta) was performed with unique molecular identifiers. One entry per CDR3 protein, called by TCRdb with MiXCR from the PCR reads. The sample carries about 610,000 distinct CDR3 sequences, approximately 10% recorded once. Sequenced material: PBMCs from the stem cell graft donor, taken from the stem cell graft. This clonotype was obtained from a human donor who donated a stem cell graft to a child with acute myeloid leukemia. The chain uses TRBV7-2 and TRBJ2-1, with D unclear. CDR3 protein: CASSSFSEQFF. In DNA form, the CDR3 reads TGTGCCAGCAGCTCCTTCAGTGAGCAGTTCTTC.